Each of the 26 T cell receptor beta chains below was sequenced from the same sample in a study of spatial heterogeneity in lung cancer. As for time point: sample taken at primary tumor resection. The sequenced material consisted of unsorted whole RNA from tumor, nontumor lung or frozen PBMC. A single record per CDR3 protein comes from TCRdb applying MiXCR to the 5' RACE reads. The sample comprises 49,000 or so distinct CDR3 sequences, 10% to 15% of which are singletons, and around two fifths rests with the top ten. The material sequenced was PBMCs, taken at surgery. These receptors all come from a female donor with early-stage non-small cell lung cancer.

Note on this clonotype: A read error is possible here, since a much larger clone lies one base away. The chain combines TRBV5-1 with TRBJ1-2; D not certain. CDR3 size: 14 residues. Trimming removed 0 bases at V and 7 bases at J, with 13 bases between. Germline V CDR1 and CDR2: SGHRS, YFSETQ. CDR3 region: CASSLGGQDCGYTF. CDR3 in DNA: TGCGCCAGCAGCTTGGGAGGGCAGGACTGTGGCTACACCTTC.

Concerning this clonotype: Given a much more abundant clone one base away, this may be a read error. This chain joins TRBV20-1 and TRBJ2-7; D unresolved. V was clipped by 6 bases and J by 8 bases, with 14 bases between them. Germline V CDR1 and CDR2: DFQATT, SNEGSKA (reference sequence). The CDR3 is 11 amino acids. The CDR3 coding sequence is TGCAGTGCACAAGACGGTTACAAGCAGTACTTC. Protein: CSAQDGYKQYF.

This clonotype was observed many times. The chain couples TRBV29-1 to TRBJ2-1, with D possibly being TRBD2 (5 bases). The germline V gene has CDR1 SQVTM and CDR2 ANQGSEA. Trimming took 2 bases from V and 6 from J, leaving 11 bases between them. The CDR3 runs to 13 residues. CDR3 region: CSVEPSRVNEQFF. The CDR3, as DNA: TGCAGCGTTGAACCGTCGAGGGTCAATGAGCAGTTCTTC.

This clonotype was counted only a few times. The chain is built from TRBV27 and TRBJ2-7, with D possibly TRBD2 on 5 matching bases. There are 14 residues in the CDR3. The germline V gene encodes CDR1 MNHEY and CDR2 SMNVEV (reference sequence). V lost 6 bases, J lost 2 bases, and 14 bases lay in between. CDR3 in amino acids: CASRAQRYPYEQYF. The CDR3 nucleotides are TGTGCCAGCAGAGCCCAGCGGTACCCCTACGAGCAGTACTTC.

A few counts support this clonotype. The CDR3 nucleotides read TGTGCCAGCAGCTTCCGGCGGGGCCTAACTAGCACAGATACGCAGTATTTT. The encoded protein is CASSFRRGLTSTDTQYF. The chain joins TRBV13 to TRBJ2-3; the D gene is possibly TRBD2 (6 bases). V lost 3 bases to trimming and J lost 0 bases, with 16 bases between them. Germline loops: CDR1 PRHDT, CDR2 FYEKMQ (reference sequence). This CDR3 is built from 17 residues.

There are many counts of this clonotype. The chain is built from TRBV7-9 and TRBJ2-3; TRBD2 aligns across 8 bases. CDR1 and CDR2 (germline): SEHNR, FQNEAQ (reference sequence). After removal of 4 bases from V and 1 base from J, the junction contained 10 bases not matched to a gene. The CDR3 has 17 amino acids. CDR3 DNA: TGTGCCAGCAGCTCAGGGCGAGCGGGGGACCGCACAGATACGCAGTATTTT. Translating gives CASSSGRAGDRTDTQYF.

This clonotype was counted between two and nine times. The chain has TRBV6-1 and TRBJ2-7, with unresolved D. V was clipped by 10 bases and J by 1 base, with 14 bases between them. From germline, CDR1 is MNHNS and CDR2 SASEGT. The CDR3 extends over 13 amino acids. CDR3 region: CATGGRASYEQYF. In DNA form, the CDR3 reads TGTGCCACGGGCGGACGGGCGTCCTACGAGCAGTACTTC.

The rearrangement joins TRBV5-6 to TRBJ2-7; 7 nucleotides line up with TRBD1. The CDR3 spans 15 residues. The V gene end was trimmed by 0 bases and the J gene end by 2 bases; junction bases not matched to a gene: 5. The germline gives CDR1 SGHDT, CDR2 YYEEEE. CDR3 sequence reads: CASSLGSGGTYEQYF. For the CDR3, the DNA is TGTGCCAGCAGCTTGGGCTCAGGGGGTACCTACGAGCAGTACTTC.

This clonotype was seen more than once but under ten times. This chain links TRBV28 with TRBJ1-2, with D unresolved. This CDR3 comprises 13 residues. The germline CDR1 and CDR2 sequences are MDHEN and SYDVKM. V dropped 6 bases and J dropped 0 bases, with 8 bases sitting between them. DNA of the CDR3: TGTGCCAGCAGGAGTTTAACTAACTATGGCTACACCTTC. Translation gives CASRSLTNYGYTF.

This clonotype occurred a few times. The rearrangement joins TRBV27 to TRBJ2-7; D is possibly TRBD1 or TRBD2 (5 bases each). The germline gives CDR1 MNHEY, CDR2 SMNVEV (reference sequence). The CDR3 is 14 amino acids. Trimming cost V 2 bases and J 3 bases, with 11 bases left between them. The CDR3 coding sequence is TGTGCCAGCAGTTTACGGGGTCAGGGCTACGAGCAGTACTTC. Translated: CASSLRGQGYEQYF.

This clonotype was seen only a few times. The chain carries TRBV19 and TRBJ2-7; D gene ambiguous. Germline V gene lookup returns CDR1 LNHDA and CDR2 SQIVND (reference sequence). V lost 6 bases to trimming and J lost 0 bases, with 12 bases between them. The CDR3 runs 14 residues. The CDR3, as DNA: TGTGCCAGTAGCCCGACGGAACACTCCTACGAGCAGTACTTC. It specifies CASSPTEHSYEQYF.

This chain joins TRBV7-2 and TRBJ2-1; TRBD1 is a possible D gene (6 bases). Germline CDR1 SGHTA, CDR2 FQGNSA. V lost 1 base, J lost 5 bases, and 9 bases lay in between. There are 14 residues in the CDR3. The CDR3 sequence: CASSLVGAHNEQFF. The CDR3 DNA reads as TGTGCCAGCAGCTTAGTGGGGGCCCACAATGAGCAGTTCTTC.

The chain employs TRBV7-2 and TRBJ2-1; tentative D call: TRBD1 (6 bases). CDR1 SGHTA and CDR2 FQGNSA come from the germline V gene. The V end lost 2 bases, the J end lost 0 bases, and 14 bases lay between the germline ends. The CDR3 has 17 residues. DNA of the CDR3: TGTGCCAGCAGCTTAATTGGGGGCGGTAGCTCCTACAATGAGCAGTTCTTC. This encodes CASSLIGGGSSYNEQFF.

Only a few counts were recorded for this clonotype. The V call is TRBV6-6, the J call TRBJ2-2; TRBD1 matches 7 bases. The CDR3 sequence is 15 residues long. Per germline, CDR1 MNHNY and CDR2 SVGAGI (reference sequence). The V segment lost 1 base and the J segment 9 bases; nucleotides outside the gene matches: 8. The CDR3 is CASSYLTGPSRELFF. CDR3 DNA: TGTGCCAGCAGTTACTTGACAGGGCCGAGTCGGGAGCTGTTTTTT.

The rearrangement links TRBV9 to TRBJ1-1; no clear D gene. Germline CDR1 and CDR2: SGDLS and YYNGEE. The CDR3 length is 13 residues. Trimming took off 4 bases at V and 4 bases at J, with 11 bases between the two ends. CDR3 nucleotides: TGTGCCAGCAGCCTCGAAGGGTTCACTGAAGCTTTCTTT. Translated: CASSLEGFTEAFF.

Note on this clonotype: A much larger clone is a single base away; this may be a read error. V gene TRBV12-3 or TRBV12-4 combines with J gene TRBJ2-3; 7 bases are a match to TRBD2. This CDR3 comprises 19 residues. J was trimmed by 1 base and V by 5 bases; bases with no gene match: 18. DNA of the CDR3: TGTGCCAGCAGTCCCTCAAGGAGCGGGGAAGCCCCCGGCACAGATACGCAGTATTTT. Residues: CASSPSRSGEAPGTDTQYF.

This clonotype was picked up a small number of times. The rearrangement links TRBV7-2 to TRBJ2-3; 14 nucleotides align to TRBD2. CDR1 and CDR2 from the germline V gene are SGHTA and FQGNSA. The ends lost 5 bases at V and 6 bases at J; junction bases unmatched: 13. The CDR3 has 18 amino acids. As DNA, the CDR3 is TGTGCCAGCAGCCCTACCCGACTAGCGGGGGGGAGGGCGGATACGCAGTATTTT. Protein: CASSPTRLAGGRADTQYF.

The V call is TRBV29-1, the J call TRBJ2-7, with D possibly being TRBD1 (6 bases). V was pared by 7 bases and J by 1 base, with 11 bases between. This CDR3 is 12 amino acids long. The germline CDR1 and CDR2 sequences are SQVTM and ANQGSEA. CDR3 residues: CSARDTSYEQYF. The CDR3 coding sequence is TGCAGCGCCCGGGACACATCCTACGAGCAGTACTTC.

The rearrangement uses TRBV27 and TRBJ2-7, with D perhaps matching TRBD1 (5 bases). This CDR3 has 15 residues. CDR1 and CDR2 (germline): MNHEY, SMNVEV (reference sequence). V shed 3 bases and J shed 4 bases, with 16 bases lying between them. The CDR3 DNA sequence: TGTGCCAGCAGTTTCAAGGGGTTGCCAATGTACGAGCAGTACTTC. It codes for CASSFKGLPMYEQYF.

The table lists this clonotype with many counts. This chain links TRBV7-8 with TRBJ1-1, with D perhaps TRBD1 (5 bases). Germline V lookup: CDR1 SGHVS, CDR2 FQNEAQ. The CDR3 has 13 residues. V lost 6 bases, J lost 2 bases, and 10 bases lay in between. CDR3 coding DNA: TGTGCCAGCAGACGGGACCATAACACTGAAGCTTTCTTT. This sequence encodes CASRRDHNTEAFF. The entire variable domain, with the rest obtained from reference TRBV7-8 and TRBJ1-1, is as follows: GAGVSQSPRYKVAKRGQDVALRCDPISGHVSLFWYQQALGQGPEFLTYFQNEAQLDKSGLPSDRFFAERPEGSVSTLKIQRTQQEDSAVYLCASRRDHNTEAFFGQGTRLTVV.

The V call is TRBV4-1, the J call TRBJ1-3; a weak D match, TRBD1 (6 bases). This CDR3 is built from 15 residues. Germline lookup yields CDR1 MGHRA and CDR2 YSYEKL. V dropped 1 base and J dropped 1 base, with 8 bases sitting between them. The CDR3 DNA reads as TGCGCCAGCAGCCAAGTCCAGGGGTCTGGAAACACCATATATTTT. Encoded protein: CASSQVQGSGNTIYF.

This clonotype appeared many times. This chain uses TRBV6-5 with TRBJ2-7, with TRBD2 matching 8 bases. CDR3 length: 15 residues. Germline assignment: CDR1 MNHEY and CDR2 SVGAGI. V trimming: 4 bases; J trimming: 1 base; junction bases outside the gene matches: 6. CDR3 sequence (DNA): TGTGCCAGCAGTTCGGGGGGGGAGGGGTCCTACGAGCAGTACTTC. Translated: CASSSGGEGSYEQYF.

The gene calls are TRBV2 and TRBJ1-1, with D maybe TRBD1 (5 bases). Germline V gene lookup returns CDR1 SNHLY and CDR2 FYNNEI. Trimming took 2 bases from V and 2 from J, leaving 18 bases between them. The CDR3 is made up of 17 amino acids. DNA of the CDR3: TGTGCCAGCAGTGAACCGGACACATCACGGAGCAACACTGAAGCTTTCTTT. Its translation is CASSEPDTSRSNTEAFF.

The chain has TRBV24-1 and TRBJ2-1, with D perhaps matching TRBD2 (5 bases). The V and J ends lost 4 bases and 6 bases respectively, with 18 bases between them. The germline V gene has CDR1 KGHDR and CDR2 SFDVKD. The CDR3 consists of 16 residues. CDR3 bases: TGTGCCACCAGTGAGGCGGACTCGCCAGAACTCAATGAGCAGTTCTTC. It translates to CATSEADSPELNEQFF.

This clonotype appeared many times. This sequence joins TRBV12-3 or TRBV12-4 and TRBJ2-6; D call uncertain. V was pared by 4 bases and J by 0 bases, with 7 bases between. The CDR3 extends over 15 amino acids. CDR3 in amino acids: CASSSRISGANVLTF. The CDR3 nucleotides read TGTGCCAGCAGTTCCAGGATCTCTGGGGCCAACGTCCTGACTTTC.

This clonotype has a handful of counts. V usage is TRBV3-1 and J usage is TRBJ2-3; TRBD2 aligns across 11 bases. CDR3 size: 15 residues. CDR1 and CDR2 (germline): LGHDT, YNNKEL (reference sequence). Trimming at V came to 4 bases and at J to 5 bases, leaving 5 bases not matched to a gene. CDR3 protein: CASSRVAGGKDTQYF. Here the CDR3 DNA reads TGTGCCAGCAGCCGAGTAGCGGGGGGGAAAGATACGCAGTATTTT.